Each of the 30 T cell receptor beta chains below was sequenced from the same sample in a study of blood T cell repertoires in COVID-19. Only in-frame clones appear in the TCRdb table, and some are missing; sequencing was by immunoSEQ multiplex PCR. Of about 280,000 clones listed, approximately 78% were seen once; the top ten hold roughly 5.3%. Specimen: PBMCs or T cells enriched from blood (not recorded which). Source of these receptors: a man between 40 and 49 years old who had been exposed to COVID-19.

The chain employs TRBV30 and TRBJ2-7; 11 bases are shared with TRBD2. The V gene end was trimmed by 4 bases and the J gene end by 7 bases; junction bases not matched to a gene: 12. CDR3 size: 15 residues. The germline V gene has CDR1 GTSNPN and CDR2 SVGIG (reference sequence). The CDR3 bases are TGTGCCTGGATACCCGGGACTAGCGGAAGTAGGGAGCAGTACTTC. Protein sequence: CAWIPGTSGSREQYF.

The CDR3 nucleotides read TGTGCCTGGATGGGACTAGCGGGAGCTGGGGAGCAGTTCTTC. Translating it yields CAWMGLAGAGEQFF. The chain combines TRBV30 with TRBJ2-1, with 14 bases fitting TRBD2. The CDR3 spans 14 residues. Germline V gene data show CDR1 as GTSNPN and CDR2 as SVGIG (reference sequence). Losses at the gene ends were 4 bases for V and 10 bases for J; bases not matched to a gene: 6.

The chain combines TRBV4-1 with TRBJ1-2; D remains ambiguous. This CDR3 spans 14 amino acids. V was pared by 4 bases and J by 4 bases, with 13 bases between. Germline values: CDR1 MGHRA, CDR2 YSYEKL. The CDR3 loop reads CASSPREDSYGYTF. CDR3 nucleotide sequence: TGCGCCAGCAGCCCACGAGAAGATAGCTATGGCTACACCTTC.

This rearrangement joins TRBV7-3 to TRBJ2-1, with D possibly being TRBD2 (5 bases). Germline assignment: CDR1 SGHTA and CDR2 FQGTGA. There are 12 residues in the CDR3. The V gene lost 5 bases and the J gene lost 13 bases, with 15 bases spanning the gap. CDR3 coding DNA: TGTGCCAGCAGCACCTATGGGAGCGCTCAGTTCTTC. Protein: CASSTYGSAQFF.

The gene calls are TRBV27 and TRBJ2-7, with a weak D call TRBD2 (7 bases). Germline loops: CDR1 MNHEY, CDR2 SMNVEV (reference sequence). V lost 2 bases and J 3 bases, leaving 11 bases between the germline ends. The CDR3 is 14 amino acids. In DNA, the CDR3 is TGTGCCAGCAGTTTAGGGGGGGCCGGCTACGAGCAGTACTTC. Residues: CASSLGGAGYEQYF.

The rearrangement uses TRBV27 and TRBJ1-1; 7 bases line up with TRBD1. The CDR3 runs 15 residues. V lost 5 bases to trimming and J lost 0 bases; unmatched junction nucleotides: 6. In germline, CDR1 is MNHEY, CDR2 SMNVEV (reference sequence). CDR3 coding DNA: TGTGCCAGCAGTCGACAGGGACAGATGAACACTGAAGCTTTCTTT. It yields the protein CASSRQGQMNTEAFF.

J is TRBJ1-2 and V is TRBV18; D gene ambiguous. The CDR3 runs to 14 residues. CDR1 and CDR2 from the germline V gene are KGHSH and LQKENI. Trimming stripped 2 bases from V and 4 bases from J, with 11 bases between. The CDR3 region is CASSPGSPIYGYTF. The DNA of the CDR3 is TGTGCCAGCTCACCAGGGAGCCCCATCTATGGCTACACCTTC.

CDR3 nucleotide sequence: TGCAGCGCGATGGGGGCATACGAGCAGTACTTC. Protein product: CSAMGAYEQYF. V and J are TRBV29-1 and TRBJ2-7, with TRBD1 as a possible D gene (6 bases). Germline V gene lookup returns CDR1 SQVTM and CDR2 ANQGSEA. This CDR3 contains 11 residues. V was cut by 7 bases and J by 4 bases, with 11 bases left in between.

In its sample, this clone was seen once. The chain links TRBV5-6 to TRBJ2-3; the D is unclear. This CDR3 comprises 18 residues. V lost 0 bases and J lost 2, with 19 bases in between. The germline V gene has CDR1 SGHDT and CDR2 YYEEEE. The CDR3 spells CASSLDSGVANYTDTQYF. CDR3 nucleotide sequence: TGTGCCAGCAGCTTGGATTCGGGTGTCGCAAACTACACAGATACGCAGTATTTT.

The genes are TRBV19 and TRBJ2-1, with 7 positions matching TRBD1. With 8 bases clipped from V and 3 bases from J, the junction kept 7 bases outside the gene matches. The germline V gene encodes CDR1 LNHDA and CDR2 SQIVND (reference sequence). This CDR3 has 14 residues. The CDR3 loop reads CASSPGQLYNEQFF. Here the CDR3 DNA reads TGTGCCAGTTCCCCGGGACAGCTCTACAATGAGCAGTTCTTC.

This chain joins TRBV5-1 and TRBJ2-6, with D perhaps matching TRBD2 (5 bases). Between the trimmed V and J ends, which lost 0 bases and 0 bases, there was a span of 7 bases. This CDR3 is built from 16 residues. Germline CDR1 and CDR2: SGHRS and YFSETQ. CDR3 coding DNA: TGCGCCAGCAGCTTGGAGGACTCCTCTGGGGCCAACGTCCTGACTTTC. Amino acid sequence: CASSLEDSSGANVLTF.

The chain combines TRBV2 with TRBJ2-2, with 7 positions matching TRBD2. Germline lookup yields CDR1 SNHLY and CDR2 FYNNEI. With V trimmed by 7 bases and J by 5 bases, 7 bases remained unmatched. The length of the CDR3 is 14 residues. DNA for the CDR3: TGTGCCAGCACGAGCGGGACTATTACCGGGGAGCTGTTTTTT. Translated: CASTSGTITGELFF.

The chain joins TRBV3-1 (or the pseudogene TRBV3-2) to TRBJ2-7; D is ambiguous. Germline V gives CDR1 LGHDT, CDR2 YNNKEL (reference sequence). The CDR3 contains 14 residues. V was cut by 0 bases and J by 6 bases, with 12 bases left in between. The CDR3 nucleotides are TGTGCCAGCAGCCAAGATCCAACTTATGGCGAGCAGTACTTC. Amino acid sequence: CASSQDPTYGEQYF.

The chain is built from TRBV24-1 and TRBJ2-7, with 9 positions matching TRBD2. This CDR3 has 16 residues. Per germline, CDR1 KGHDR and CDR2 SFDVKD. With 1 base clipped from V and 6 bases from J, the junction kept 9 bases outside the gene matches. The CDR3, as DNA: TGTGCCACCAGTGATTTTTCGCGGGGGGGAGGTGGCGAGCAGTACTTC. This codes for CATSDFSRGGGGEQYF.

This chain connects TRBV6-5 to TRBJ2-7; perhaps TRBD2 as D (5 bases). CDR1 and CDR2 (germline): MNHEY, SVGAGI. V lost 2 bases to trimming and J lost 4 bases, with 15 bases between them. This CDR3 has 15 residues. This CDR3 reads CASSYASRGFYEQYF. The CDR3 nucleotides are TGTGCCAGCAGTTACGCCTCCCGGGGTTTTTACGAGCAGTACTTC.

The rearrangement joins TRBV10-3 to TRBJ1-3; 7 bases fit TRBD1. This CDR3 is built from 16 residues. In germline, CDR1 is ENHRY, CDR2 SYGVKD. J was trimmed by 3 bases and V by 3 bases; bases with no gene match: 8. CDR3 amino acids: CAISDLIGQVGNTIYF. The CDR3, as DNA: TGTGCCATCAGTGACCTTATAGGACAGGTTGGAAACACCATATATTTT.

V is TRBV11-2 and J is TRBJ1-2; a weak D match, TRBD1 (5 bases). Per the germline V gene, CDR1 is SGHAT and CDR2 is FQNNGV. The CDR3 contains 12 residues. V was cut by 3 bases and J by 12 bases, with 14 bases left in between. The CDR3 region has the DNA TGTGCCAGCAGCTTTGAACAGGTCATCCACACCTTC. It yields the protein CASSFEQVIHTF. Combining the CDR3 with reference TRBV11-2 and TRBJ1-2 gives the whole variable domain EAGVAQSPRYKIIEKRQSVAFWCNPISGHATLYWYQQILGQGPKLLIQFQNNGVVDDSQLPKDRFSAERLKGVDSTLKIQPAKLEDSAVYLCASSFEQVIHTFGSGTRLTVV.

J is TRBJ2-7 and V is TRBV7-2; D might be TRBD2 (6 bases). The germline V and J ends were trimmed by 5 bases and 12 bases, with 23 bases remaining between them. Looked up from germline, CDR1 is SGHTA and CDR2 is FQGNSA. The CDR3 sequence is 14 residues long. The CDR3: CASSNRDSPTRGYF. For the CDR3, the DNA is TGTGCCAGCAGCAACCGGGACTCACCTACGAGGGGGTACTTC.

V and J are TRBV2 and TRBJ1-5, with 7 nucleotides matching TRBD1. The germline gives CDR1 SNHLY, CDR2 FYNNEI. The CDR3 runs 17 residues. Losses at the gene ends were 1 base for V and 9 bases for J; bases not matched to a gene: 15. The CDR3 nucleotides read TGTGCCAGCAGTGAAGGAGGCGTTTGGGCAGGGGGTAGGCCCCAGCATTTT. It codes for CASSEGGVWAGGRPQHF.

The chain recombines TRBV2 with TRBJ2-5, with TRBD1 as a possible D gene (5 bases). The CDR3 runs to 13 residues. The V gene lost 7 bases and the J gene lost 5 bases, with 14 bases spanning the gap. Germline assignment: CDR1 SNHLY and CDR2 FYNNEI. CDR3 protein: CASKGVWMETQYF. The CDR3 DNA follows: TGTGCCAGCAAAGGGGTTTGGATGGAGACCCAGTACTTC.

The chain carries TRBV7-8 and TRBJ2-3; D uncertain. This CDR3 contains 17 residues. Germline CDR1 is SGHVS and CDR2 is FQNEAQ. V was trimmed by 5 bases and J by 3 bases, leaving 21 bases between them. In DNA, the CDR3 is TGTGCCAGCAGCCAATACCTCCCAGCGCACCAGACAGATACGCAGTATTTT. Protein: CASSQYLPAHQTDTQYF.

V usage is TRBV6-1 and J usage is TRBJ2-7; TRBD2 might be the D (6 bases). V was pared by 4 bases and J by 0 bases, with 16 bases between. The CDR3 contains 16 residues. Germline CDR1 reads MNHNS; CDR2 reads SASEGT. The CDR3 is CASSVLARGHSYEQYF. The CDR3 coding sequence is TGTGCCAGCAGTGTTCTTGCGCGGGGTCACTCCTACGAGCAGTACTTC.

This chain connects TRBV3-1 (or the pseudogene TRBV3-2) to TRBJ2-7, with D maybe TRBD1 (5 bases). The CDR3 contains 14 residues. Trimming took 8 bases from V and 5 from J, leaving 19 bases between them. The V gene's germline CDR1 is LGHDT and CDR2 YNNKEL (reference sequence). CDR3 coding DNA: TGTGCCAGCGGCCTATCGACAGTAAGCCACGAGCAGTACTTC. This sequence encodes CASGLSTVSHEQYF.

The genes are TRBV24-1 and TRBJ2-5, with 8 bases matching TRBD2. Germline trimming cut 5 bases from V and 4 bases from J; bases unmatched to any gene: 11. Germline CDR1 is KGHDR and CDR2 is SFDVKD. The CDR3 runs to 16 residues. The CDR3, as DNA: TGTGCCACCAGTGCCCCATCCTCGGGGGGGGCAGAGACCCAGTACTTC. Amino acid sequence: CATSAPSSGGAETQYF.

This chain connects TRBV7-9 to TRBJ1-6; tentatively, D is TRBD1 (5 bases). The CDR3 is made up of 15 amino acids. Per germline, CDR1 SEHNR and CDR2 FQNEAQ (reference sequence). V shed 5 bases and J shed 7 bases, with 15 bases lying between them. The CDR3 loop is CASSLDWTQNSPLHF. As DNA, the CDR3 is TGTGCCAGCAGCCTGGATTGGACACAGAATTCACCCCTCCACTTT.

This clone was observed a few times. The chain is built from TRBV6-1 and TRBJ2-3; 7 positions agree with TRBD1. The CDR3 loop spans 16 amino acids. Germline-derived CDR1 and CDR2 are MNHNS and SASEGT. J was trimmed by 1 base and V by 2 bases; bases with no gene match: 6. The CDR3 DNA is TGTGCCAGCAGTGAACTTGGGACAGCTGGCACAGATACGCAGTATTTT. Translation: CASSELGTAGTDTQYF.

The rearrangement links TRBV7-9 to TRBJ2-6, with D perhaps matching TRBD1 (6 bases). Deletions cut 9 bases from V and 0 bases from J, with 21 bases between. CDR1 SEHNR and CDR2 FQNEAQ come from the germline V gene (reference sequence). The CDR3 runs 18 residues. CDR3 residues: CASKPGVRGGSGANVLTF. In nucleotides, the CDR3 is TGTGCCAGTAAACCTGGTGTCAGGGGTGGCTCTGGGGCCAACGTCCTGACTTTC. The whole variable domain, remainder taken from reference TRBV7-9 and TRBJ2-6, is DTGVSQNPRHKITKRGQNVTFRCDPISEHNRLYWYRQTLGQGPEFLTYFQNEAQLEKSRLLSDRFSAERPKGSFSTLEIQRTEQGDSAMYLCASKPGVRGGSGANVLTFGAGSRLTVL.

CDR3 sequence reads: CAISEDRKYGYTF. The DNA of the CDR3 is TGTGCCATCAGTGAGGACAGGAAATATGGCTACACCTTC. The V gene is TRBV10-3, the J gene TRBJ1-2, with a weak D call TRBD1 (6 bases). The CDR3 has 13 residues. Deletions cut 2 bases from V and 5 bases from J, with 9 bases between. The germline CDR1 and CDR2 sequences are ENHRY and SYGVKD.

The chain links TRBV27 to TRBJ1-2; D is possibly TRBD1 (5 bases). The germline CDR1 and CDR2 sequences are MNHEY and SMNVEV (reference sequence). The ends were cut back, 3 bases at V and 5 bases at J, with 10 bases in the middle. The CDR3 loop spans 13 amino acids. CDR3 in amino acids: CASSFGGWYGYTF. CDR3 DNA: TGTGCCAGCAGTTTCGGGGGGTGGTATGGCTACACCTTC.

This rearrangement joins TRBV19 to TRBJ2-3; 8 bases fit TRBD2. J gave up 7 bases and V 5 bases, and 5 bases lay outside the gene matches. The CDR3 is 13 residues long. The germline V gene has CDR1 LNHDA and CDR2 SQIVND (reference sequence). The CDR3 loop is CASSAGRVNTQYF. The CDR3 nucleotides read TGTGCCAGTAGTGCCGGGAGGGTGAATACGCAGTATTTT.